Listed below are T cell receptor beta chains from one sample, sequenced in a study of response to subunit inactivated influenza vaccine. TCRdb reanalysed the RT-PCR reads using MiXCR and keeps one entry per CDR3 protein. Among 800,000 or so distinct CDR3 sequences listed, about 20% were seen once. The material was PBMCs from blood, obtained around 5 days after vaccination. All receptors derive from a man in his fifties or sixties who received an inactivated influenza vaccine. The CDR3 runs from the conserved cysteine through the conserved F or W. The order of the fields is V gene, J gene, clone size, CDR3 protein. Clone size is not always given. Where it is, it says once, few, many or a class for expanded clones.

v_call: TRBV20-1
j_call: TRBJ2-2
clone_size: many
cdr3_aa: CSARDLRTGELFF

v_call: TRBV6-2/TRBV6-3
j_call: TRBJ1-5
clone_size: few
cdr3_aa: CASSYYNIGVVQPQHF

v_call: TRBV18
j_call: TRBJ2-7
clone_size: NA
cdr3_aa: CASSPLLSYEQYF

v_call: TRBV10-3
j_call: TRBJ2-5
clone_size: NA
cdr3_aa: CAISEGGLAGETQYF

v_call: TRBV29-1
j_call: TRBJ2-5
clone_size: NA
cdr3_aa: CSVRRGLASQETQYF

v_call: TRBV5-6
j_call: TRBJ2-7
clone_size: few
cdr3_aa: CASSWTGRSYEQYF

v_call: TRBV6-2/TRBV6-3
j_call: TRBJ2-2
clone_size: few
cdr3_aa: CASSYWGTGELFF

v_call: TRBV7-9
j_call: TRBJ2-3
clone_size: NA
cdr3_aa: CASSQVGGDNLQYF

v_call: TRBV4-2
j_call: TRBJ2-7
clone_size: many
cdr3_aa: CASSQDPGHEQYF

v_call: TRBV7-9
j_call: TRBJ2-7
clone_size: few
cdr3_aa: CASLDRGTYEQYF

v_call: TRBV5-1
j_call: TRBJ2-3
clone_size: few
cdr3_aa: CASREPEGQGTDTQYF

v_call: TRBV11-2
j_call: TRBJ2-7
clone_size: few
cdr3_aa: CASSLLMSYEQYF

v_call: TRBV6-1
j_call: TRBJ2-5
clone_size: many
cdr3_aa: CASSEFSGQGRETQYF

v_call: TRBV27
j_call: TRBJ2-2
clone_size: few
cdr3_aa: CASSTRPEAGELFF

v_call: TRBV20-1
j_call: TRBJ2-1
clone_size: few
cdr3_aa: CSARANDRSLNEQFF

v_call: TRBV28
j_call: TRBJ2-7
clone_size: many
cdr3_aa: CASSRSTLPRQYF

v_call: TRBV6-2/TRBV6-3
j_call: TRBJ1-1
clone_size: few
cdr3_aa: CASSFLGRSITEAFF

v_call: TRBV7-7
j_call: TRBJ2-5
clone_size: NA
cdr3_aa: CASSLQTSGSQETQYF

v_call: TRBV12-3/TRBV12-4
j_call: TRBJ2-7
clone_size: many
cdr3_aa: CASSPPIAGGPNEQYF

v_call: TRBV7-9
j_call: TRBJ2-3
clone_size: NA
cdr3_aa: CASSPNDYRNPDTQYF

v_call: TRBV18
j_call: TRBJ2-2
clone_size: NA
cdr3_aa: CASSPPQDSRVGELFF

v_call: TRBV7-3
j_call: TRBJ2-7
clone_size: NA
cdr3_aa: CAFSLTPAGLAGGRYEQYF

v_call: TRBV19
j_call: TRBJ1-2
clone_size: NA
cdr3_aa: CASSIGTGGTNYGYTF

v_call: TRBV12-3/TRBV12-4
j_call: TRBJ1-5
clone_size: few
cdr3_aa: CASSTGTPGPQHF

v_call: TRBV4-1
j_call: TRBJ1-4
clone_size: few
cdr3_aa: CASSQNLDEKLFF

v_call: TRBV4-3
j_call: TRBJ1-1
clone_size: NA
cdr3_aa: CASSQERSINTEAFF

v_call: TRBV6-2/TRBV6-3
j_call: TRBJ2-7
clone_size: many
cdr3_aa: CASSYSILEGQGNYEQYF

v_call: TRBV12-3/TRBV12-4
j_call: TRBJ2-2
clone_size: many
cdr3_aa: CASSPRQETGELFF

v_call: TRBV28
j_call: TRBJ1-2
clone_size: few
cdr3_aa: CASSLSSRSRGYTF

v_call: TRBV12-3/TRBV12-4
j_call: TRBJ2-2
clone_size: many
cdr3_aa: CASSSDSGELFF

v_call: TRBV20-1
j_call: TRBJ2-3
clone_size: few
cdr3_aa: CSTGRALRDTQYF

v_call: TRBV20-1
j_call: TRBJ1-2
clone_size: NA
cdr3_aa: CSARARQDRTLRLEYGYTF

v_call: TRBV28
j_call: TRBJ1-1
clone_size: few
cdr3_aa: CASSSGQRLMNTEAFF

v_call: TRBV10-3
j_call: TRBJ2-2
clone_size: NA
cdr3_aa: CAISELAQHNTGELFF

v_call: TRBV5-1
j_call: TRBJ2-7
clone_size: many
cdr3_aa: CASSSVSTYEQYF

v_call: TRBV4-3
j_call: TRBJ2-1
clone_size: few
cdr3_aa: CASSEGRTSGRLGNEQFF

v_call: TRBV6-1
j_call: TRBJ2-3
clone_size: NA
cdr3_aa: CATAPLAGTDTQYF

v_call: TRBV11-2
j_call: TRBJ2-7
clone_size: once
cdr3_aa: CASGRLDYEQYF

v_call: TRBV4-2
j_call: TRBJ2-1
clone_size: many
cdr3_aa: CASSQEVGGGSYNEQFF

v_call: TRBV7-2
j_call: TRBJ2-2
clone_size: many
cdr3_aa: CASSHRQGYTGELFF

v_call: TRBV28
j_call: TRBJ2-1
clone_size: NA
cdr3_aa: CASRKWSIGEQFF

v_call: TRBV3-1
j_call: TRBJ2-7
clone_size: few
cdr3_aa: CASSHERYEQYF

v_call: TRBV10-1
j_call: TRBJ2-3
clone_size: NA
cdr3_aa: CASREGPSTDTQYF

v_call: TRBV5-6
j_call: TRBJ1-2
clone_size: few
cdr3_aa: CASSLQGSYGYTF

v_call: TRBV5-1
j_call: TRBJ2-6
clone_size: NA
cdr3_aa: CASSTGTGGSGANVLTF

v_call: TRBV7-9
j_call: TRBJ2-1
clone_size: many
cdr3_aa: CASSLGKLAGDYNEQFF

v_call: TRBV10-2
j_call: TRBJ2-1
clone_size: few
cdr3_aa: CASWLDPYNEQFF

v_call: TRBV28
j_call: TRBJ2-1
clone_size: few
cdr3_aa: CASSVGPAEQFF

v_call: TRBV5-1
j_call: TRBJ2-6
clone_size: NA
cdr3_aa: CASSSRPKGAGANVLTF

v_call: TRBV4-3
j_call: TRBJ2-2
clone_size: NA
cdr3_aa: CASSQDQGGTSGLTGELFF

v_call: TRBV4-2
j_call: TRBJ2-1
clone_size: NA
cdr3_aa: CASSQWDRGTNEQFF

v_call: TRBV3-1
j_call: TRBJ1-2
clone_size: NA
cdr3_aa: CASSQDWQVSGYTF

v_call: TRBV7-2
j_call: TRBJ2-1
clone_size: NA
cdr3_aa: CASSLAAVRLAVRDSYNEQFF

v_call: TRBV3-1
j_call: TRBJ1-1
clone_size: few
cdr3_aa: CASSRTGSNTEAFF

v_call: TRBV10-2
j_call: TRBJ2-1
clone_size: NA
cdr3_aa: CASSETGTIYNEQFF

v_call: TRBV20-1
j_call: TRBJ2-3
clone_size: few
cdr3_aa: CSVEWGPGDTQYF

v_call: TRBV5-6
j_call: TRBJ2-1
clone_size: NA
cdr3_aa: CASSLAPSGGYNEQFF

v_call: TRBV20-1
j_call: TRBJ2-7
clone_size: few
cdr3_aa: CSATGTVNPYEQYF

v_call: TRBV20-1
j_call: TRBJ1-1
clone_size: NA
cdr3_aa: CSARRQVATEAFF

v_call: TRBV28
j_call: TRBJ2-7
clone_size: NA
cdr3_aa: CASSLSKIGVSYEQYF